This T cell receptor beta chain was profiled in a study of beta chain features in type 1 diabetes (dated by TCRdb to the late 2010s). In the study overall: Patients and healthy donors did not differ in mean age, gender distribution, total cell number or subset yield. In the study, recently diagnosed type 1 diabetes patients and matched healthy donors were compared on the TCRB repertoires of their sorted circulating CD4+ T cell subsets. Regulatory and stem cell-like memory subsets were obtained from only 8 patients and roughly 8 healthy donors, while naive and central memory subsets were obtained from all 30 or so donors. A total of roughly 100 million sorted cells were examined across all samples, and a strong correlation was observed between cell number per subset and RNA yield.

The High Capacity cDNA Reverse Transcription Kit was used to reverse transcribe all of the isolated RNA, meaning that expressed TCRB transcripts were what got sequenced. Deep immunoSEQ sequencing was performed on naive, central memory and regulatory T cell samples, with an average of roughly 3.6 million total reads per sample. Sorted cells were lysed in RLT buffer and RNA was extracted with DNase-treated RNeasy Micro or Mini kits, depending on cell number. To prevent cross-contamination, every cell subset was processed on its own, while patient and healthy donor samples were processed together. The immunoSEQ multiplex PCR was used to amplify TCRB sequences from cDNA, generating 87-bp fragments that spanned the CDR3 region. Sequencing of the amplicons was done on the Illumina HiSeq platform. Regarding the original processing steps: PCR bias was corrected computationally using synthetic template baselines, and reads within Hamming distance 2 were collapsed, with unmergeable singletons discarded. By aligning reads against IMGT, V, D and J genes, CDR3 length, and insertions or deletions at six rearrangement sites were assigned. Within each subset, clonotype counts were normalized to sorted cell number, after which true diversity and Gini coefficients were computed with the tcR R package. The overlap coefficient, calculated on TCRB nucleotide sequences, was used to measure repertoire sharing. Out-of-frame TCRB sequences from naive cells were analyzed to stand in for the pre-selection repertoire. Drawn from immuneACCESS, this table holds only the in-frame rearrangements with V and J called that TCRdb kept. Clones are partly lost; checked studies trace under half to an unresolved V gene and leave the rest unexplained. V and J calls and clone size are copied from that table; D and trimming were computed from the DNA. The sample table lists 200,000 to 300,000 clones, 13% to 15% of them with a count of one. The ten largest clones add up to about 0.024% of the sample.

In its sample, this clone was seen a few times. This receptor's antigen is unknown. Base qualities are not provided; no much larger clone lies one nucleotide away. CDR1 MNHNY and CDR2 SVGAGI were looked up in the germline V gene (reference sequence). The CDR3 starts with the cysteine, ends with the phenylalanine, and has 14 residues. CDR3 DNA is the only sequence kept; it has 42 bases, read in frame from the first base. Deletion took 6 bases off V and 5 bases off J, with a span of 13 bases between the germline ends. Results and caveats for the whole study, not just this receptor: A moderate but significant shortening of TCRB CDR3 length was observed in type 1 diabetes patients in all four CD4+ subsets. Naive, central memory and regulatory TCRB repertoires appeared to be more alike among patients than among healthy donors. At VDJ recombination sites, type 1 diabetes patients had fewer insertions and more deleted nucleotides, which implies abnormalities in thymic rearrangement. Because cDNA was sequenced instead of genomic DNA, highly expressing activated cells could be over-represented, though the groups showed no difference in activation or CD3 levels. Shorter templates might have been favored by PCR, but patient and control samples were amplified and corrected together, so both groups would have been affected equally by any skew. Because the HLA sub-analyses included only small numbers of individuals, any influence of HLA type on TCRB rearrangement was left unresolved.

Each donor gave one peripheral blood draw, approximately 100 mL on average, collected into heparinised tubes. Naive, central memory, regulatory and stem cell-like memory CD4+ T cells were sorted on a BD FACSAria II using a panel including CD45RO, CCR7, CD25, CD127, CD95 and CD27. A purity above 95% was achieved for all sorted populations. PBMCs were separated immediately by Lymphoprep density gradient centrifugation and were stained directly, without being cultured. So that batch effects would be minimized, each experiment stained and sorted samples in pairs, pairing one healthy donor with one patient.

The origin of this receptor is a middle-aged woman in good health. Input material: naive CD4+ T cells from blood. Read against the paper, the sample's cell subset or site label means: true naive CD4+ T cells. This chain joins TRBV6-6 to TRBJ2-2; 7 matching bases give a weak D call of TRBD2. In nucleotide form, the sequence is TGTGCCAGCAGCTCGGGGGGCCGGACCGGGGAGCTGTTTTTT. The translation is CASSSGGRTGELFF.